This T cell receptor (beta chain) was found in a study of blood T cell repertoires in COVID-19. About the study: The samples span acute and convalescent COVID-19 from the United States, Italy and Spain. Sources were T cells, B-cell-depleted T cells, or PBMCs; the material itself was cDNA or gDNA.

The V gene lost 2 bases and the J gene lost 2 bases, with 15 bases spanning the gap. The length of the CDR3 is 16 residues. Germline V gene sequence: CDR1 SEHNR, CDR2 FQNEAQ (reference sequence). In the original processing: From reference gene primer amplification, estimates of nucleated cell counts were derived. TCRdb's copy holds only in-frame clones and misses some; the assay was immunoSEQ multiplex PCR. The D gene and trimming were derived from the DNA, and the V and J assignments and clone size from that table. Found here are about 150,000 clones, approximately 84% of them singletons; the top ten hold around 2.2%.

This receptor was taken from an older man with acute or convalescent COVID-19. Input material: peripheral blood. This chain links TRBV7-9 with TRBJ1-2; unclear D gene. CDR3 sequence: CASSLSRPGENYGYTF. The CDR3 DNA follows: TGTGCCAGCAGCTTAAGCCGCCCCGGGGAGAACTATGGCTACACCTTC.